These 8 T cell receptor beta chains share one sample of origin, sequenced in a study of vaccination and CD4 T cells after COVID-19. Their antigens are not known. Researchers used the Oncomine TCR Beta short-read assay to sequence DNA from cultured CD4+ T cells. MiXCR, applied by TCRdb to the PCR reads, yields one record per CDR3 protein. The sample records about 21,000 distinct CDR3 sequences, around 48% being singletons. Treatment meaning: approximately nine-day PBMC culture with coronavirus spike peptide pools or control peptides (ViraFEST assay). Material: CD4+ T cells from blood, cultured in vitro. The receptor source for this set is a human donor who had recovered from COVID-19.

The chain uses TRBV10-3 and TRBJ2-7; D might be TRBD2 (5 bases). The CDR3 is 13 amino acids. Germline lookup yields CDR1 ENHRY and CDR2 SYGVKD. Deletions cut 10 bases from V and 2 bases from J, with 15 bases between. CDR3 nucleotides: TGTGCCACCACCATTAGGGAGACCTACGAGCAGTACTTC. Translating gives CATTIRETYEQYF.

The J gene is TRBJ2-3, the V gene TRBV10-1; D may correspond to TRBD1 or TRBD2 (5 bases each). The germline V and J ends were trimmed by 3 bases and 10 bases, with 17 bases remaining between them. Germline CDR1 reads WNHNN; CDR2 reads SYGVQD (reference sequence). The CDR3 totals 14 residues. The CDR3 here is CASSDTGTLWAQYF. For the CDR3, the DNA is TGCGCCAGCAGTGACACCGGGACCCTATGGGCGCAGTATTTT.

This clonotype came up a few times. V is TRBV29-1 and J is TRBJ2-5; 7 bases are a match to TRBD1. Germline trimming cut 6 bases from V and 4 bases from J; bases unmatched to any gene: 11. The CDR3 length is 14 residues. Germline assignment: CDR1 SQVTM and CDR2 ANQGSEA. CDR3 DNA: TGCAGCGTCCAAACAACAGGGGTGGGAGAGACCCAGTACTTC. Protein sequence: CSVQTTGVGETQYF.

This chain uses TRBV19 with TRBJ1-1; D is ambiguous. The germline gives CDR1 LNHDA, CDR2 SQIVND (reference sequence). The CDR3 contains 14 residues. V dropped 6 bases and J dropped 1 base, with 12 bases sitting between them. CDR3 sequence reads: CASSPRPANTEAFF. CDR3 nucleotides: TGTGCCAGTAGCCCTCGTCCAGCGAACACTGAAGCTTTCTTT.

This clonotype was seen a single time. The chain combines TRBV12-3 or TRBV12-4 with TRBJ1-5; 11 nucleotides match TRBD1. The CDR3 extends over 16 amino acids. J gave up 5 bases and V 5 bases, and 8 bases lay outside the gene matches. The chain's CDR3 is CASSPRDRGSHQPQHF. The CDR3 DNA reads TGTGCCAGCAGTCCACGGGACAGGGGGTCGCATCAGCCCCAGCATTTT.

This clonotype has just a few counts. The gene calls are TRBV6-1 and TRBJ1-2; 9 bases match TRBD1. The CDR3 extends over 14 amino acids. Germline CDR1 MNHNS, CDR2 SASEGT. Trimming cost V 6 bases and J 3 bases; bases outside gene matches: 5. CDR3 DNA: TGTGCCAGCAGGGACCGGGACAGGGACTATGGCTACACCTTC. Translated, it gives CASRDRDRDYGYTF.

This sequence joins TRBV12-3 or TRBV12-4 and TRBJ2-3, with 7 bases aligning to TRBD2. The CDR3 is 14 amino acids. V shed 2 bases and J 4 bases; nucleotides not matched to a gene: 3. CDR3 in DNA: TGTGCCAGCAGTTTAACTAGCGTCGCAGATACGCAGTATTTT. Translated, it gives CASSLTSVADTQYF.

The rearrangement joins TRBV5-1 to TRBJ2-5, with D perhaps TRBD1 (6 bases). CDR1 SGHRS and CDR2 YFSETQ come from the germline V gene. This CDR3 has 13 amino acids. V was cut by 2 bases and J by 4 bases, with 9 bases left in between. This CDR3 is CASSFRGAETQYF. CDR3 nucleotide sequence: TGCGCCAGCAGCTTCAGGGGCGCAGAGACCCAGTACTTC.